The 9 T cell receptor beta chains given below trace back to one sample, sequenced in a study of monozygotic twins with inflammatory bowel disease. TCRdb re-called the 5' RACE reads and catalogs CDR3 proteins one per entry, DNA excluded. Its table lists 350,000 to 550,000 distinct CDR3 sequences. Input material: blood. These TCRs come from a human donor with ulcerative colitis or Crohn's disease, or a healthy co-twin of an affected twin (not recorded which).

The rearrangement links TRBV20-1 to TRBJ2-1. Germline V CDR1 and CDR2: DFQATT, SNEGSKA (reference sequence). This CDR3 is built from 12 residues. The CDR3 is CSAREGTNEQFF.

CDR3 sequence reads: CASTPGGRGHQPQHF. The J gene is TRBJ1-5, the V gene TRBV19; TCRdb selects TRBD1, and the lack of DNA leaves this call unchecked. The germline gives CDR1 LNHDA, CDR2 SQIVND (reference sequence). The CDR3 has 15 amino acids.

The chain carries TRBV11-2 and TRBJ2-1; with no DNA, the TCRdb D assignment of TRBD2 cannot be verified. There are 14 residues in the CDR3. The germline V gene encodes CDR1 SGHAT and CDR2 FQNNGV. CDR3: CASSFYEAGNEQFF.

This sequence joins TRBV29-1 and TRBJ1-1; lacking DNA, the TRBD1 call made by TCRdb goes unchecked. The CDR3 is 14 amino acids. Per germline, CDR1 SQVTM and CDR2 ANQGSEA. This CDR3 reads CSVARDGQNTEAFF.

The chain recombines TRBV11-1 with TRBJ2-7; TCRdb outputs TRBD1, but without DNA this stays unchecked. CDR3 length: 13 amino acids. The germline V gene encodes CDR1 SGHAT and CDR2 FQDESV (reference sequence). The CDR3 spells CASSLVSRDEQYF.

The chain employs TRBV4-1 and TRBJ2-1; checking the TCRdb D call of TRBD2 is not possible without DNA. From germline, CDR1 is MGHRA and CDR2 YSYEKL. The CDR3 sequence is 16 residues long. This CDR3 reads CASSQDPGLSYNEQFF.

The rearrangement joins TRBV5-5 to TRBJ1-5; the TCRdb call, TRBD1, lacks DNA for checking. CDR3 length: 16 amino acids. The germline V gene has CDR1 SGHKS and CDR2 YYEKEE (reference sequence). The CDR3 spells CASSLIGTGGNQPQHF.

The gene calls are TRBV7-2 and TRBJ2-2; TCRdb names TRBD1, which stays unverified in the absence of DNA. The length of the CDR3 is 15 residues. Per the germline V gene, CDR1 is SGHTA and CDR2 is FQGNSA. CDR3 residues: CASSLGQGATGELFF.

The rearrangement uses TRBV19 and TRBJ2-3; checking the TCRdb D call of TRBD2 is not possible without DNA. Per the germline V gene, CDR1 is LNHDA and CDR2 is SQIVND (reference sequence). The CDR3 loop spans 16 amino acids. CDR3 region: CASSGSGRYFTDTQYF.